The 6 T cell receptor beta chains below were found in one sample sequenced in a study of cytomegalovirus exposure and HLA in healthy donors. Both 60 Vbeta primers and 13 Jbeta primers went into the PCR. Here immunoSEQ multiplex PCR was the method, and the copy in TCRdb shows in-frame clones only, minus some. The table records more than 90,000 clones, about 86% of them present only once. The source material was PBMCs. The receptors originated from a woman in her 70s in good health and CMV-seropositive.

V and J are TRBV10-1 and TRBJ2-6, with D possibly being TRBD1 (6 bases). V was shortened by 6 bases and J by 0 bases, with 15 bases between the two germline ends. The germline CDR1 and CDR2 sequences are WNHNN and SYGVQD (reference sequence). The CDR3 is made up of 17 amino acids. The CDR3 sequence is CASSGDIHNSGANVLTF. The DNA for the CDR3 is TGCGCCAGCAGCGGGGACATCCATAACTCTGGGGCCAACGTCCTGACTTTC.

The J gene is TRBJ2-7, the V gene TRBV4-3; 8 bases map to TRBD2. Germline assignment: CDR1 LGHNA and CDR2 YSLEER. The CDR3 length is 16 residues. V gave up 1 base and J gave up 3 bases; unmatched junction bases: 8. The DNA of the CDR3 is TGCGCCAGCAGCCAAGTTCATCGGGGGGGACTCTACGAGCAGTACTTC. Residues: CASSQVHRGGLYEQYF.

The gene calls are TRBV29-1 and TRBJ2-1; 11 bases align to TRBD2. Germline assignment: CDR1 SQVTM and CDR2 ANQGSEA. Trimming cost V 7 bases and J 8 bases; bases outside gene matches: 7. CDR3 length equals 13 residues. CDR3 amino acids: CSASGRPRDEQFF. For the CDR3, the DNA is TGCAGCGCTAGCGGGAGGCCGAGGGATGAGCAGTTCTTC.

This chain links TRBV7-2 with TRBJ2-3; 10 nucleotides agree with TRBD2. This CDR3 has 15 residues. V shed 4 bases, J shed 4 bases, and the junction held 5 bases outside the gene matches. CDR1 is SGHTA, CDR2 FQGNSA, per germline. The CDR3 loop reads CASSYSGGVADTQYF. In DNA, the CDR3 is TGTGCCAGCAGCTACAGCGGGGGGGTTGCAGATACGCAGTATTTT.

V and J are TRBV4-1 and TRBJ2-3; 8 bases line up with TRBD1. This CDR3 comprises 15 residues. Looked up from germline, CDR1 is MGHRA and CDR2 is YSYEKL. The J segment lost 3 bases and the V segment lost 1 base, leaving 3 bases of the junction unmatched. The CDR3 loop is CASSQVGQGTDTQYF. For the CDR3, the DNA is TGCGCCAGCAGCCAAGTAGGACAGGGAACAGATACGCAGTATTTT.

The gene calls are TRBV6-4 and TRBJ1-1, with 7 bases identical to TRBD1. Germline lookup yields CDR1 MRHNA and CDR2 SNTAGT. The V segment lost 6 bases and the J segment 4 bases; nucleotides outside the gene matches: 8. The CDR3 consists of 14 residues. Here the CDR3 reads CASRTGPGVTEAFF. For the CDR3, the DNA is TGTGCCAGCAGGACAGGGCCCGGGGTCACTGAAGCTTTCTTT.